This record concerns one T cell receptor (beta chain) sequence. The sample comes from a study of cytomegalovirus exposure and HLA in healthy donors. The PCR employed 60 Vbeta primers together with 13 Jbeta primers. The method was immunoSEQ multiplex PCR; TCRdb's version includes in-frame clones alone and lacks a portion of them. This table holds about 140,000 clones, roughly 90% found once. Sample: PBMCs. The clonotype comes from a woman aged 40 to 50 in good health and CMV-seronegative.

The CDR3 nucleotides are TGTGCCAGCAGCCCGCGGGGGGCTGACTACGAGCAGTACTTC. This gives the protein CASSPRGADYEQYF. The rearrangement links TRBV7-9 to TRBJ2-7; 8 nucleotides agree with TRBD2. Germline values: CDR1 SEHNR, CDR2 FQNEAQ (reference sequence). V was clipped by 5 bases and J by 3 bases; unmatched bases: 6. The CDR3 totals 14 residues.